This T cell receptor (beta chain) was retrieved from a study of cytomegalovirus exposure and HLA in healthy donors. General study findings and limits: In a later analysis, TCR association rates varied by HLA locus: DRB1 most, HLA-C fewest. Some public TCRs appeared in many individuals, while most sequences were rare.

This clone was counted a few times. Its antigen is not identified. Primers for the PCR totalled 60 Vbeta and 13 Jbeta. Only in-frame clones appear in the TCRdb table, and some are missing; sequencing was by immunoSEQ multiplex PCR. Here the sample spans about 160,000 clones, 75% to 85% being singletons. The CDR3 has 15 amino acids. V was cut by 8 bases and J by 0 bases, with 11 bases left in between. Germline V gene data show CDR1 as MNHNS and CDR2 as SASEGT. Source material: PBMCs. The rearrangement joins TRBV6-1 to TRBJ2-6; no clear D gene. The source is a human donor in good health. CDR3 protein: CASPRTLSGANVLTF. The DNA for the CDR3 is TGTGCCAGCCCCCGAACTCTCTCTGGGGCCAACGTCCTGACTTTC.